The clone carrying this TCR beta chain was recorded a few times. An end of the junction differs from the germline gene, which may be a read error. The data derive from a study of blood T cells in healthy people across ages. Through a sample-barcoded 5' primer and a J-beta primer mix, a second PCR was run for 7 to 11 cycles. TCRdb reprocessed the 5' RACE reads with MiXCR, giving one entry per CDR3 protein. The sample lists roughly 500,000 distinct CDR3 sequences; around 24% were seen once. CDR3 length equals 13 residues. The germline V gene has CDR1 SEHNR and CDR2 FQNEAQ (reference sequence). This same sample was also taken into another study, of T cells of mothers and their children.

This TCR was sampled from a boy under 18 in good health. V gene TRBV7-9 combines with J gene TRBJ2-5, with D possibly being TRBD2 (6 bases). Sample: blood. The chain's CDR3 is CVSSLDGTGESYF. CDR3 DNA: TGTGTCAGCAGCTTAGATGGGACTGGTGAGTCGTACTTC.